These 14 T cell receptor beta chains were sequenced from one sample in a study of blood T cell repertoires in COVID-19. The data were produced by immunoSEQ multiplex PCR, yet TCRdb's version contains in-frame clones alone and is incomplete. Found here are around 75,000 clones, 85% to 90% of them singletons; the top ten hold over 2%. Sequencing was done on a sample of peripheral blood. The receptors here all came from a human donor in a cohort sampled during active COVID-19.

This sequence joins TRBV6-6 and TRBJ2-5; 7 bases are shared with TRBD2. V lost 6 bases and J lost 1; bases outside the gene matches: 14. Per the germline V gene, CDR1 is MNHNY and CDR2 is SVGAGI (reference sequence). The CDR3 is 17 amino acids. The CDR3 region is CASSRMDPGLSQETQYF. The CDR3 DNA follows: TGTGCCAGCAGCCGAATGGACCCGGGACTATCCCAAGAGACCCAGTACTTC.

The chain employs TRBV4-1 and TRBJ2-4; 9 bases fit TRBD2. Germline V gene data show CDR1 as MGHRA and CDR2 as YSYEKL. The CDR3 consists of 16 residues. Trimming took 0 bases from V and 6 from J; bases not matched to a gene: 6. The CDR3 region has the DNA TGCGCCAGCAGCCAAGATCTCAGCGGGGGGAGAAACATTCAGTACTTC. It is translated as CASSQDLSGGRNIQYF.

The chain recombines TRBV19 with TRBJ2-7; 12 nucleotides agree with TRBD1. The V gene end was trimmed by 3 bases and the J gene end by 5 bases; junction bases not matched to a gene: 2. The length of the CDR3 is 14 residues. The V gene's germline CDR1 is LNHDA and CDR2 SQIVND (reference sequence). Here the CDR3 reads CASSIRDRGHEQYF. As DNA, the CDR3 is TGTGCCAGTAGTATCCGGGACAGGGGGCACGAGCAGTACTTC.

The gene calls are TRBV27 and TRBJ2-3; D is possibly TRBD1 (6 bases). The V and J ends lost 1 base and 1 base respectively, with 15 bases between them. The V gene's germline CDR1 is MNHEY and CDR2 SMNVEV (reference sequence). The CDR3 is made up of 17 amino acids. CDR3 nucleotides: TGTGCCAGCAGTTTATGGATCCGGGACACTGGCACAGATACGCAGTATTTT. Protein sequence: CASSLWIRDTGTDTQYF.

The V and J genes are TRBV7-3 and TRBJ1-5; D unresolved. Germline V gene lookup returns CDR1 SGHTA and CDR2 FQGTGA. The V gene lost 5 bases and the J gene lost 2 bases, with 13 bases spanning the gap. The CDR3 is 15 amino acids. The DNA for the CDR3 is TGTGCCAGCAGCCCGCGGGTCTCACGCAATCAGCCCCAGCATTTT. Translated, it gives CASSPRVSRNQPQHF.

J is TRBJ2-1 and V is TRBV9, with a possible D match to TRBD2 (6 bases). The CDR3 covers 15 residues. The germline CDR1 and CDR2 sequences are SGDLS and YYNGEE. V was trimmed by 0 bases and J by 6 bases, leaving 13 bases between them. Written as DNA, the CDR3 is TGTGCCAGCAGCGTAGAGGGACTCCCCGGCAATGAGCAGTTCTTC. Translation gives CASSVEGLPGNEQFF. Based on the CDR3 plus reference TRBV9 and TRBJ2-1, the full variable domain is DSGVTQTPKHLITATGQRVTLRCSPRSGDLSVYWYQQSLDQGLQFLIQYYNGEERAKGNILERFSAQQFPDLHSELNLSSLELGDSALYFCASSVEGLPGNEQFFGPGTRLTVL.

The CDR3 coding sequence is TGTGCCAGCAGCTTAGACGGCACAGCCTACGAGCAGTACTTC. This translates into CASSLDGTAYEQYF. The genes are TRBV7-2 and TRBJ2-7; D gene unclear. V was clipped by 1 base and J by 2 bases, with 9 bases between them. Germline V lookup: CDR1 SGHTA, CDR2 FQGNSA. The CDR3 covers 14 residues.

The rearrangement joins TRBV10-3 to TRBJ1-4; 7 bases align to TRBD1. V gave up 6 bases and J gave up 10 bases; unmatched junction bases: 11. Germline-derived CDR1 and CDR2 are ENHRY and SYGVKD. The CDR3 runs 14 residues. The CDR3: CAISAGQEIGKLFF. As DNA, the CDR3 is TGTGCCATCAGCGCCGGACAGGAGATTGGAAAACTGTTTTTT.

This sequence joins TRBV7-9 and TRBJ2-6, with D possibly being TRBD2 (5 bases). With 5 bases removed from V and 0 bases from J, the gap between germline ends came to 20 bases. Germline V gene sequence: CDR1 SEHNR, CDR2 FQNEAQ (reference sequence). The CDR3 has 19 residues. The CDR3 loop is CASSARGQSSFSGANVLTF. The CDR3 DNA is TGTGCCAGCAGCGCCAGAGGGCAATCAAGCTTCTCTGGGGCCAACGTCCTGACTTTC.

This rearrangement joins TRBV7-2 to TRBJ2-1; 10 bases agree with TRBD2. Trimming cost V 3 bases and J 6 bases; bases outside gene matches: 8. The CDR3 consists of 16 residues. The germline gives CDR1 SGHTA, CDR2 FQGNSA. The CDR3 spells CASSLGASGGLNEQFF. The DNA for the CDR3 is TGTGCCAGCAGCTTGGGAGCTAGCGGGGGTCTCAATGAGCAGTTCTTC.

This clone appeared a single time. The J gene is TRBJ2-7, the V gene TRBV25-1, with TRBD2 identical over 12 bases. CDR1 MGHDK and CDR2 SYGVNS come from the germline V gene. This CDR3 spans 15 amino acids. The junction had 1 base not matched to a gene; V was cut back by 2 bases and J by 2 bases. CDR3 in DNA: TGTGCCAGCAGTGAAGCTAGCGGGGGGGCCTACGAGCAGTACTTC. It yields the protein CASSEASGGAYEQYF.

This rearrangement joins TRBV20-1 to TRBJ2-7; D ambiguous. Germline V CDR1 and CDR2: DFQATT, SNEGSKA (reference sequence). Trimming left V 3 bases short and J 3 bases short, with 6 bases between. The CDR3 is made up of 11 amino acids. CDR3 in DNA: TGCAGTGCTAGCCAGGACTACGAGCAGTACTTC. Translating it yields CSASQDYEQYF.

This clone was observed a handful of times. The CDR3 protein is CASSSGQNNSPLHF. CDR3 sequence (DNA): TGTGCCAGCAGCTCGGGACAGAATAATTCACCCCTCCACTTT. This rearrangement joins TRBV7-3 to TRBJ1-6; TRBD1 matches 7 bases. CDR1 SGHTA and CDR2 FQGTGA come from the germline V gene. With V trimmed by 4 bases and J by 5 bases, 2 bases remained unmatched. This CDR3 region has 14 residues.

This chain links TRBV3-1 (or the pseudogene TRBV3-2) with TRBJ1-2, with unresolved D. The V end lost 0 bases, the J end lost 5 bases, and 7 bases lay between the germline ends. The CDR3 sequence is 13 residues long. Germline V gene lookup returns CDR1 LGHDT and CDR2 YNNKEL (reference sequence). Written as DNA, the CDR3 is TGTGCCAGCAGCCAAGATTTCGGTTATGGCTACACCTTC. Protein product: CASSQDFGYGYTF.